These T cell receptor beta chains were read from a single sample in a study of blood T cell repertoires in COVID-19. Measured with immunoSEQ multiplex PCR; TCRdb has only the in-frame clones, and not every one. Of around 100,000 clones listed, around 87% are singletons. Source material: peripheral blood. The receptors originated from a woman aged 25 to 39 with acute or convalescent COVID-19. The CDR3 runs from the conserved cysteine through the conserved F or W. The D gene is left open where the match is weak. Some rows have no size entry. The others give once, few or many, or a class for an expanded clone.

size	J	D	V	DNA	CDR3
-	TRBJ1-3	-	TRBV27	TGTGCCAGCAGTAAGTGGTCAGCTAGCCCTTTCTCTGGAAACACCATATATTTT	CASSKWSASPFSGNTIYF
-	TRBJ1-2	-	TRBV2	TGTGCCAGCAGTGAATCCCCCCCGTATGGCTACACCTTC	CASSESPPYGYTF
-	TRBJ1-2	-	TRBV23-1	TGCGCCAGCAGCCCTTTCGGACAGCTCTATGGCTACACCTTC	CASSPFGQLYGYTF
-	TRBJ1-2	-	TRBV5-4	TGTGCCAGCAGTTTTCGGGGGGGTCATGGCTACACCTTC	CASSFRGGHGYTF
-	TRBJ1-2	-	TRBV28	TGTGCCAGCAGTTCAGGGACTATTAACTATGGCTACACCTTC	CASSSGTINYGYTF
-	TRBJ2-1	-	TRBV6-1	TGTGCCAGCAGTGGTGGGGGACACCGACCCACCTACTACAATGAGCAGTTCTTC	CASSGGGHRPTYYNEQFF
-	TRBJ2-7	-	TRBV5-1	TGCGCCAGCAGCTTGGCAGAAGTCGTGAACGAGCAGTACTTC	CASSLAEVVNEQYF
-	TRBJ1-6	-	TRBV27	TGTGCCAGCAGTTCCCGGGTAAATTCACCCCTCCACTTT	CASSSRVNSPLHF
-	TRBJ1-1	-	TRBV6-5	TGTGCCAGCAGTTTGGTCCTAATGGGGAGGAACACTGAAGCTTTCTTT	CASSLVLMGRNTEAFF
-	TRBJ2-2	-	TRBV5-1	TGCGCCAGCAGCTTGCGGTGGACAGAGCAGAACACCGGGGAGCTGTTTTTT	CASSLRWTEQNTGELFF
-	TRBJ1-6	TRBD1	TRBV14	TGTGCCAGCAGCCCAAACCCGGGGACAGCGAATTCACCCCTCCACTTT	CASSPNPGTANSPLHF
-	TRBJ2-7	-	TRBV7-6	TGTGCCAGCAGCTTAGGGGGCGGGGTGGAGCTTAACGAGCAGTACTTC	CASSLGGGVELNEQYF
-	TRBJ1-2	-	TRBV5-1	TGCGCCAGCAGCGACAGGAACTATGGCTACACCTTC	CASSDRNYGYTF
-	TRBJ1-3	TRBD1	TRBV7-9	TGTGCCAGCAGATTCTCGACAGGGGACTCTGGAAACACCATATATTTT	CASRFSTGDSGNTIYF
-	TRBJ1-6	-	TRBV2	TGTGCCACGGGGGGCGGCTACAATAATTCACCCCTCCACTTT	CATGGGYNNSPLHF
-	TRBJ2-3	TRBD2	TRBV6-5	TGTGCCAGCAAATGGACTAGCGCCACAGATACGCAGTATTTT	CASKWTSATDTQYF
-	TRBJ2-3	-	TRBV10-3	TGTGCCATCAAGGGGCCTCACACAGATACGCAGTATTTT	CAIKGPHTDTQYF
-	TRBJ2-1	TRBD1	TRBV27	TGTGCCAGCTCCTACAGGGGGTTGGGCAATGAGCAGTTCTTC	CASSYRGLGNEQFF
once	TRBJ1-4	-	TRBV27	TGTGCCAGCAGGGAGATTAAGGAAACTAATGAAAAACTGTTTTTT	CASREIKETNEKLFF
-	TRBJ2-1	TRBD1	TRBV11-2	TGTGCCAGCAGCCCAGTGGGGACAGGGAAGTATGAGCAGTTCTTC	CASSPVGTGKYEQFF
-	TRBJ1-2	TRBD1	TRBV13	TGTGCCAGCAGCTTAGGCCGAGCAGGGGGAGATGGCTACACCTTC	CASSLGRAGGDGYTF
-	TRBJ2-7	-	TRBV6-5	TGTGCCAGCACCTCACCTCCACTATACGAGCAGTACTTC	CASTSPPLYEQYF
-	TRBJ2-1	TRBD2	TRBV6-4	TGTGCCAGTCCCAGAAGACGGGGGGGCCACGATGAGCAGTTCTTC	CASPRRRGGHDEQFF
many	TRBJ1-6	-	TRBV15	TGTGCCACCAGCAGAGATCCGACATCTCCTTCACCCCTCCACTTT	CATSRDPTSPSPLHF
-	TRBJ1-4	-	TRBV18	TGTGCCAGCTCCCTCCAGGCAGTTGCGGGTGCAACTAATGAAAAACTGTTTTTT	CASSLQAVAGATNEKLFF
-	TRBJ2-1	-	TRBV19	TGTGCCAGTATTCCCCGAGGCGCTCTCTCCTACAATGAGCAGTTCTTC	CASIPRGALSYNEQFF
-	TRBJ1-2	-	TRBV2	TGTGCCAGCAGTGTCGGGTTCGCCAGTGACTATGGCTACACCTTC	CASSVGFASDYGYTF
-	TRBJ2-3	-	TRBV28	TGTGCCAGCGGGGCAACAGATACGCAGTATTTT	CASGATDTQYF
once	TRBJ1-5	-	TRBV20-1	TGCAGTGCTAGTGGGGGGGTAAGCAATCAGCCCCAGCATTTT	CSASGGVSNQPQHF
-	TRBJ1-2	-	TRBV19	TGTGCCAGTAGTCAACGGGACATTAGGGGCTACACCTTC	CASSQRDIRGYTF
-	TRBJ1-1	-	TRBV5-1	TGCGCCAGCAGCTTGGGAGGACAGAGTAACACTGAAGCTTTCTTT	CASSLGGQSNTEAFF
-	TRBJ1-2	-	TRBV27	TGTGCCAGCAGCCTTACCCGCGCGGGGGGGTCTAACTATGGCTACACCTTC	CASSLTRAGGSNYGYTF
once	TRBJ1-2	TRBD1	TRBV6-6	TGTGCCAGCAGTCCAACACTTGGACAGGGCAAGTCTACGTATGGCTACACCTTC	CASSPTLGQGKSTYGYTF
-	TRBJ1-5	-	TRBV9	TGTGCCAGCAGCGTAGCGGGGGAGGCTCAGCCCCAGCATTTT	CASSVAGEAQPQHF
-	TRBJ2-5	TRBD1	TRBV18	TGTGCCAGCTCACTGGGACAGGTGCAAGAGACCCAGTACTTC	CASSLGQVQETQYF
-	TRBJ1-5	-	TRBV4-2	TGTGCCAGCAGCCAAGGGGGAGAAGGTGATCAGCCCCAGCATTTT	CASSQGGEGDQPQHF
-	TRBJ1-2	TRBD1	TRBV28	TGTGCCAGCAGTTACAGGGGGCGCGGCTACACCTTC	CASSYRGRGYTF
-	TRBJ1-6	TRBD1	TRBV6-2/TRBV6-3	TGTGCCAGCAGTTACTCACGGACAGGGGTTCCTAATTCACCCCTCCACTTT	CASSYSRTGVPNSPLHF
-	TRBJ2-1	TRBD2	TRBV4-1	TGCGCCAGCAGCCGAACCGGGACTAGCGGGGGGTCGGATGAGCAGTTCTTC	CASSRTGTSGGSDEQFF
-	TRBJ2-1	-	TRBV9	TGTGCCAGCAGCGTAGCTATAGATTATCGATCGGGGGAGCAGTTCTTC	CASSVAIDYRSGEQFF
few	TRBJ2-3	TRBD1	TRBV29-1	TGCAGCGTCCGGACAGGGGGAGCAGATACGCAGTATTTT	CSVRTGGADTQYF
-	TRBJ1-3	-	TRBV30	TGTGCCTGGACCCCCGCAGTCACGGGAAACACCATATATTTT	CAWTPAVTGNTIYF
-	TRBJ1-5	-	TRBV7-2	TGTGCCAGCAGCTTAGGTTCAGTCAATCAGCCCCAGCATTTT	CASSLGSVNQPQHF
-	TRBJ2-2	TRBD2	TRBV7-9	TGTGCCAGCAGCCCCCGGGGGGACCTCACCGGGGAGCTGTTTTTT	CASSPRGDLTGELFF
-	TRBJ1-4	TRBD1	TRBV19	TGTGCCAGTAGTACCCGGGACAGAAGTCGGGGGGAAAAACTGTTTTTT	CASSTRDRSRGEKLFF
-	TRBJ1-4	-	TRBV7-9	TGTGCCAGCAGCCTTGACAGAGCTAATGAAAAACTGTTTTTT	CASSLDRANEKLFF
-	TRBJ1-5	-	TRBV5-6	TGTGCCAGCAGCAGCGTAAAAGGACAGCCAGTGGAGCCCCAGCATTTT	CASSSVKGQPVEPQHF
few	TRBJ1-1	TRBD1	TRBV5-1	TGCGCCAGCAGCTCCACAGGGGCGAACACTGAAGCTTTCTTT	CASSSTGANTEAFF
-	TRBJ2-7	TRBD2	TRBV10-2	TGCGCCAGCAGGCGGCCCCTTACTAGCGGGGGGGGCCTGGAGCAGTACTTC	CASRRPLTSGGGLEQYF
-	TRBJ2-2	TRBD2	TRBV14	TGTGCCAGCAGCCCCGAACGACTAGCGGAGAACACCGGGGAGCTGTTTTTT	CASSPERLAENTGELFF
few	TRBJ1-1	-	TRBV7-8	TGTGCCAGCAGCTTAAGAGACACTGAAGCTTTCTTT	CASSLRDTEAFF